This TCR beta chain was found in a study of OX40 agonist ivuxolimab in advanced cancers. General study findings and limits: Expanded clones belonging to CD8+ T cells outnumbered, on average, those of CD4+.

The CDR3 consists of 13 residues. V gave up 5 bases and J gave up 10 bases, with 20 bases separating them. CDR1 and CDR2 (germline): GTSNPN, SVGIG (reference sequence). This clone was detected only a few times. Its antigen is undetermined. The assay was immunoSEQ multiplex PCR, and TCRdb's table has in-frame clones only and misses some. Here the sample spans about 60,000 clones, about 86% being singletons. The sequence came from an adult with an advanced solid tumor such as melanoma, head and neck, liver or kidney cancer. The rearrangement joins TRBV30 to TRBJ1-1, with TRBD1 as a possible D gene (5 bases). The material was CD4+ or CD8+ T cells sorted from blood, obtained in a trial of the OX40 agonist ivuxolimab. This CDR3 reads CAWSGQEGLGAFF. The CDR3 DNA sequence: TGTGCCTGGTCAGGGCAGGAGGGGTTAGGAGCTTTCTTT.